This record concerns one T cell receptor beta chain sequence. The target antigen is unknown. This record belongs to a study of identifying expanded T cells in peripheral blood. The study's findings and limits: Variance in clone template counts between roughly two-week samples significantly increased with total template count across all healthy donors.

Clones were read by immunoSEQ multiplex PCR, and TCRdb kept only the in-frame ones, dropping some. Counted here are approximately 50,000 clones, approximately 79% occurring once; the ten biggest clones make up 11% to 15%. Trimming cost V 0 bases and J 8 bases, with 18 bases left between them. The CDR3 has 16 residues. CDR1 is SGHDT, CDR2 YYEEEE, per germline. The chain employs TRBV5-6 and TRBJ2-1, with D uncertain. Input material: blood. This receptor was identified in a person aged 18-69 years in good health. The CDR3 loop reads CASSLAHSARTDEQFF. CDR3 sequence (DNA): TGTGCCAGCAGCTTGGCCCATTCCGCGAGAACCGATGAGCAGTTCTTC.